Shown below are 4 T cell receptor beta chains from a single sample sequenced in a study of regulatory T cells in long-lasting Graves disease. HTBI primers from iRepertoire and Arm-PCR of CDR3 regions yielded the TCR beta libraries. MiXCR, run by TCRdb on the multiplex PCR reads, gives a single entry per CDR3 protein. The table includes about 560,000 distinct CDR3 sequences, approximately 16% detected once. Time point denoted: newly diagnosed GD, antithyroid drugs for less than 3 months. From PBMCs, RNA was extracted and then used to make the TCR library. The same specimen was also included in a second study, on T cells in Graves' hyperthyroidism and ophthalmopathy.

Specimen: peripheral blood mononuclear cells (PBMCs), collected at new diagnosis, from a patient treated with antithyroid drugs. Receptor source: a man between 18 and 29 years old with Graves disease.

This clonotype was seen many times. CDR3 in amino acids: CASSPPRTGDNEQFF. In DNA, the CDR3 is TGTGCCAGCAGCCCTCCCAGAACGGGGGACAATGAGCAGTTCTTC. The V gene is TRBV11-1, the J gene TRBJ2-1; D may be TRBD2 (6 bases). This CDR3 region has 15 residues. The germline V gene has CDR1 SGHAT and CDR2 FQDESV (reference sequence). The V end was cut by 5 bases, the J end by 5 bases, with 16 bases between.

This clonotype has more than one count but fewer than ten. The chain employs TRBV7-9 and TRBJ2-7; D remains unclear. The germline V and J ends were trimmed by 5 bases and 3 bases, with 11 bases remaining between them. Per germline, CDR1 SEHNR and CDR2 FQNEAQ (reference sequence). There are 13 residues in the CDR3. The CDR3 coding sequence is TGTGCCAGCAGCCGTGAGGCGTTCTACGAGCAGTACTTC. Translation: CASSREAFYEQYF.

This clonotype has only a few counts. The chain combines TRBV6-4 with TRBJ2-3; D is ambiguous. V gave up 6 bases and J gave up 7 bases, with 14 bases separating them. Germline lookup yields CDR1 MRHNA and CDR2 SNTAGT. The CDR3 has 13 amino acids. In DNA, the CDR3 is TGTGCCAGCAGCCCAGCCGCAGGCTATACGCAGTATTTT. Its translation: CASSPAAGYTQYF.

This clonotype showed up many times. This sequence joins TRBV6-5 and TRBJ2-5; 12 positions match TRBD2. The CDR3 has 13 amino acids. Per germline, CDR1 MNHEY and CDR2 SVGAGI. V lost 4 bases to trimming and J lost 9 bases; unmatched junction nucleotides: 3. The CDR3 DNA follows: TGTGCCAGCAGTTCCAGACTAGCGGGGGCCCAGTACTTC. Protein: CASSSRLAGAQYF.